This T cell receptor beta chain appears in the sequencing data of a study of T-cell reconstitution after alpha-beta-depleted transplantation in children. The CDR3 has 13 amino acids. Trimming shortened V by 7 bases and J by 7 bases, and 17 bases separated the two germline ends. Germline values: CDR1 SGHKS, CDR2 YYEKEE (reference sequence). For TCRbeta, the library was prepared with unique molecular identifiers. TCRdb itself ran the PCR reads through MiXCR, one entry per CDR3 protein. The sample carries hundreds of thousands of distinct CDR3 sequences, less than 35% recorded once. This specimen consisted of PBMCs from the stem cell graft donor, obtained from the stem cell graft. The chain employs TRBV5-5 and TRBJ1-1, with D uncertain. The clonotype was recovered from a human donor who donated a stem cell graft to a child with aplastic anemia. CDR3 sequence reads: CASGREEVFEAFF. In DNA, the CDR3 is TGTGCCAGCGGTCGGGAGGAGGTCTTTGAAGCTTTCTTT.